Below, 24 T cell receptor beta chains from the same sample are listed, as sequenced in a study of Ad26.COV2.S vaccination and SARS-CoV-2 variants. Clones were read by immunoSEQ multiplex PCR, and TCRdb kept only the in-frame ones, dropping some. In the table there are over 130,000 clones, more than 80% of which are singletons. The sequencing here drew on peripheral blood, taken after recovery from COVID-19. The receptor source for this set is a human donor who had recovered from COVID-19.

A note on this clone: A junction end diverges from the germline sequence, so it may reflect a read error. CDR3 protein: CASREGQTNTEAFF. Here the CDR3 DNA reads TGTGCCAGCAGGGAAGGACAGACGAACACTGAAGCTTTCTTT. This rearrangement joins TRBV6-1 to TRBJ1-1, with D perhaps TRBD1 (6 bases). CDR1 is MNHNS and CDR2 is SASEGT in the germline V gene. The CDR3 is 14 residues long.

The chain links TRBV20-1 to TRBJ2-5; 7 bases agree with TRBD1. The CDR3 contains 14 residues. CDR1 is DFQATT and CDR2 is SNEGSKA in the germline V gene (reference sequence). With 3 bases clipped from V and 4 bases from J, the junction kept 8 bases outside the gene matches. The CDR3 DNA is TGCAGTGCTAGTTTCCCGACAGGGCCAGAGACCCAGTACTTC. This translates into CSASFPTGPETQYF.

This chain connects TRBV3-1 (or the pseudogene TRBV3-2) to TRBJ1-1; 7 bases match TRBD1. Germline CDR1 LGHDT, CDR2 YNNKEL (reference sequence). Germline trimming cut 8 bases from V and 0 bases from J; bases unmatched to any gene: 6. The CDR3 is 14 amino acids. The CDR3 DNA reads as TGTGCCAGCCCCCCGGGACAGCTGAACACTGAAGCTTTCTTT. Protein sequence: CASPPGQLNTEAFF.

The gene calls are TRBV10-2 and TRBJ2-2, with a weak D call TRBD2 (5 bases). Germline CDR1 WSHSY, CDR2 SAAADI. This CDR3 contains 13 residues. The ends were cut back, 3 bases at V and 4 bases at J, with 6 bases in the middle. Here the CDR3 DNA reads TGCGCCAGCAGTGAAGGACTCACCGGGGAGCTGTTTTTT. Encoded protein: CASSEGLTGELFF.

In its sample, this clone was seen once. This chain uses TRBV9 with TRBJ2-5; a weak D match, TRBD2 (5 bases). The V end was cut by 2 bases, the J end by 0 bases, with 11 bases between. Germline V gives CDR1 SGDLS, CDR2 YYNGEE. This CDR3 region has 15 residues. CDR3 sequence (DNA): TGTGCCAGCAGCGTGTCCAGCGGAAACCAAGAGACCCAGTACTTC. Translation: CASSVSSGNQETQYF.

CDR3 bases: TGTGCCAGCAGTGACGGGGCAGGGGAACTGTTTTTT. Translating it yields CASSDGAGELFF. The V call is TRBV28, the J call TRBJ1-4; D possibly corresponds to TRBD1 (6 bases). This CDR3 has 12 amino acids. Germline lookup yields CDR1 MDHEN and CDR2 SYDVKM. The V end lost 5 bases, the J end lost 12 bases, and 13 bases lay between the germline ends. The whole variable domain, filled in from reference TRBV28 and TRBJ1-4, reads DVKVTQSSRYLVKRTGEKVFLECVQDMDHENMFWYRQDPGLGLRLIYFSYDVKMKEKGDIPEGYSVSREKKERFSLILESASTNQTSMYLCASSDGAGELFFGSGTQLSVL.

The chain links TRBV5-6 to TRBJ1-1; D uncertain. Per germline, CDR1 SGHDT and CDR2 YYEEEE. The length of the CDR3 is 16 residues. Trimming took off 6 bases at V and 0 bases at J, with 18 bases between the two ends. The chain's CDR3 is CASTQLPGAMNTEAFF. CDR3 sequence (DNA): TGTGCCAGCACCCAACTCCCGGGAGCCATGAACACTGAAGCTTTCTTT.

V and J are TRBV15 and TRBJ1-5, with D perhaps TRBD1 (5 bases). Trimming left V 1 base short and J 0 bases short, with 16 bases between. The V gene's germline CDR1 is LNHNV and CDR2 YYDKDF (reference sequence). The CDR3 consists of 18 residues. CDR3 DNA: TGTGCCACCAGCAGAGTTCGACGGGGGAGCTATAGCAATCAGCCCCAGCATTTT. Its protein is CATSRVRRGSYSNQPQHF.

The V call is TRBV11-2, the J call TRBJ2-3; D is undetermined. CDR1 is SGHAT, CDR2 FQNNGV, per germline. The CDR3 runs to 13 residues. With 3 bases removed from V and 2 bases from J, the gap between germline ends came to 6 bases. The CDR3 is CASSLSPTDTQYF. The CDR3 DNA is TGTGCCAGCAGCTTGTCACCCACAGATACGCAGTATTTT.

This clone has just a few counts. This chain links TRBV27 with TRBJ1-5, with D possibly being TRBD1 (6 bases). The CDR3 consists of 14 residues. The germline V gene has CDR1 MNHEY and CDR2 SMNVEV (reference sequence). V lost 1 base and J lost 7, with 11 bases in between. CDR3 DNA sequence: TGTGCCAGCAGTTTATACAGGGCGGAACAGCCCCAGCATTTT. Translated, it gives CASSLYRAEQPQHF.

Written as DNA, the CDR3 is TGTGCCAGCAGTGAAAACCTTATGAGCTCCTACGAGCAGTACTTC. Amino acids: CASSENLMSSYEQYF. The chain has TRBV6-1 and TRBJ2-7; D uncertain. V was shortened by 2 bases and J by 0 bases, with 11 bases between the two germline ends. CDR1 is MNHNS, CDR2 SASEGT, per germline. The CDR3 length is 15 residues.

V gene TRBV2 combines with J gene TRBJ2-3; perhaps TRBD2 as D (6 bases). Germline-derived CDR1 and CDR2 are SNHLY and FYNNEI. The CDR3 runs to 14 residues. With 2 bases removed from V and 1 base from J, the gap between germline ends came to 7 bases. CDR3 sequence: CASSERRGTDTQYF. The CDR3 DNA reads as TGTGCCAGCAGTGAACGGAGGGGCACAGATACGCAGTATTTT.

J is TRBJ2-2 and V is TRBV18; 7 nucleotides agree with TRBD1. Germline trimming cut 3 bases from V and 4 bases from J; bases unmatched to any gene: 8. Germline V gene sequence: CDR1 KGHSH, CDR2 LQKENI. The CDR3 totals 16 residues. The CDR3 coding sequence is TGTGCCAGCTCACCCTACAGGGGCGAGAGCACCGGGGAGCTGTTTTTT. Translated, it gives CASSPYRGESTGELFF.

This chain connects TRBV27 to TRBJ2-1; 9 positions match TRBD2. The length of the CDR3 is 15 residues. J gave up 10 bases and V 2 bases, and 9 bases lay outside the gene matches. Germline V lookup: CDR1 MNHEY, CDR2 SMNVEV (reference sequence). CDR3 amino acids: CASSLAVTSGHEQFF. As DNA, the CDR3 is TGTGCCAGCAGTTTAGCGGTGACTAGCGGACACGAGCAGTTCTTC.

The rearrangement uses TRBV4-3 and TRBJ2-3; possible D gene TRBD1, 6 bases. The V and J ends lost 2 bases and 1 base respectively, with 10 bases between them. Germline CDR1 is LGHNA and CDR2 is YSLEER. The CDR3 has 15 residues. CDR3 DNA sequence: TGCGCCAGCAGCCAATCGACAGGCCGCACAGATACGCAGTATTTT. It encodes CASSQSTGRTDTQYF.

J is TRBJ1-5 and V is TRBV28; no clear D gene. The CDR3 sequence is 13 residues long. V lost 7 bases to trimming and J lost 6 bases, with 13 bases between them. Germline loops: CDR1 MDHEN, CDR2 SYDVKM. The DNA for the CDR3 is TGTGCCAGCACCGAAAGACGGGGTCAGCCCCAGCATTTT. As protein: CASTERRGQPQHF.

The chain joins TRBV4-3 to TRBJ2-3, with 7 nucleotides matching TRBD1. V trimming: 3 bases; J trimming: 3 bases; junction bases outside the gene matches: 3. The germline gives CDR1 LGHNA, CDR2 YSLEER. The CDR3 consists of 14 residues. As DNA, the CDR3 is TGCGCCAGCAGCCAGGGCAGGGGGACAGATACGCAGTATTTT. As protein: CASSQGRGTDTQYF.

V usage is TRBV29-1 and J usage is TRBJ1-2, with TRBD1 as a possible D gene (5 bases). The V end lost 6 bases, the J end lost 5 bases, and 16 bases lay between the germline ends. Germline V gene sequence: CDR1 SQVTM, CDR2 ANQGSEA. The CDR3 totals 13 residues. As DNA, the CDR3 is TGCAGCGTCCGGGACCGGGGGGAATATGGCTACACCTTC. Translation gives CSVRDRGEYGYTF. The whole variable domain, remainder taken from reference TRBV29-1 and TRBJ1-2, is SAVISQKPSRDICQRGTSLTIQCQVDSQVTMMFWYRQQPGQSLTLIATANQGSEATYESGFVIDKFPISRPNLTFSTLTVSNMSPEDSSIYLCSVRDRGEYGYTFGSGTRLTVV.

The chain recombines TRBV25-1 with TRBJ1-4; 10 bases are a match to TRBD1. Germline V lookup: CDR1 MGHDK, CDR2 SYGVNS. Trimming cost V 4 bases and J 6 bases; bases outside gene matches: 5. This CDR3 region has 15 residues. The CDR3 here is CASSAVTGGDEKLFF. The CDR3 DNA reads TGTGCCAGCAGTGCCGTGACAGGGGGCGATGAAAAACTGTTTTTT.

V and J are TRBV10-3 and TRBJ2-7; the D gene is possibly TRBD1 (7 bases). Trimming left V 7 bases short and J 0 bases short, with 16 bases between. Germline loops: CDR1 ENHRY, CDR2 SYGVKD. CDR3 length equals 15 residues. In DNA, the CDR3 is TGTGCCATCACCGGGGGACAGTCGAGCTCCTACGAGCAGTACTTC. It encodes CAITGGQSSSYEQYF.

This chain joins TRBV4-3 and TRBJ2-3, with D tentatively TRBD1 or TRBD2 (5 bases each). The CDR3 runs to 17 residues. V gave up 2 bases and J gave up 0 bases, with 15 bases separating them. Germline values: CDR1 LGHNA, CDR2 YSLEER. CDR3 residues: CASSQSRGGGSTDTQYF. The DNA of the CDR3 is TGCGCCAGCAGCCAATCCCGGGGTGGGGGAAGCACAGATACGCAGTATTTT.

The rearrangement joins TRBV2 to TRBJ1-5; 12 positions agree with TRBD1. The J segment lost 1 base and the V segment lost 6 bases, leaving 7 bases of the junction unmatched. This CDR3 region has 17 residues. Germline lookup yields CDR1 SNHLY and CDR2 FYNNEI. The CDR3 here is CASSRGQGAQSNQPQHF. In DNA, the CDR3 is TGTGCCAGCAGCCGGGGACAGGGGGCGCAAAGCAATCAGCCCCAGCATTTT.

By proportion, this clone is medium-sized. The chain recombines TRBV7-6 with TRBJ1-2, with D possibly matching TRBD1 (6 bases). Trimming left V 2 bases short and J 2 bases short, with 12 bases between. The V gene's germline CDR1 is SGHVS and CDR2 FNYEAQ. The CDR3 sequence is 15 residues long. The CDR3 reads CASSLTGNPNYGYTF. CDR3 bases: TGTGCCAGCAGCTTAACAGGGAACCCGAACTATGGCTACACCTTC. Using reference TRBV7-6 and TRBJ1-2 for the parts outside the CDR3, the full variable domain is GAGVSQSPRYKVTKRGQDVALRCDPISGHVSLYWYRQALGQGPEFLTYFNYEAQQDKSGLPNDRFSAERPEGSISTLTIQRTEQRDSAMYRCASSLTGNPNYGYTFGSGTRLTVV.

The rearrangement links TRBV4-1 to TRBJ1-5; D ambiguous. V was shortened by 5 bases and J by 5 bases, with 10 bases between the two germline ends. Germline loops: CDR1 MGHRA, CDR2 YSYEKL. The CDR3 is 13 residues long. CDR3 in amino acids: CASSGGGDQPQHF. CDR3 sequence (DNA): TGCGCCAGCAGCGGCGGAGGAGATCAGCCCCAGCATTTT.